The entry that follows covers one T cell receptor (beta chain) sequence. Antigen specificity is unknown. Noted time point: 2015-2016 season, pre-vaccination. These data are taken from a study of follicular helper T cells after annual influenza vaccination. Study information: After each seasonal flu vaccination, blood came on days 0, 7 and 28. Some donors were sampled over the 2013-2014, 2014-2015 and 2015-2016 vaccinations. The study, taken as a whole, reports: Most later recoveries of Day 7 ICOS+CD38+ clones were ICOS-CD38- cTfh.

Some clones are missing from TCRdb's copy, which holds only in-frame ones; the method was immunoSEQ multiplex PCR. The data hold 11,000 to 15,000 clones, with about 83% observed a single time. The CDR3 length is 14 residues. With 5 bases removed from V and 4 bases from J, the gap between germline ends came to 15 bases. Germline CDR1 is SGHNT and CDR2 is YYREEE (reference sequence). Material: CXCR5- memory CD4+ T cells sorted from blood, obtained on the day of influenza vaccination. The receptor was derived from an adult who received the influenza vaccine. V usage is TRBV5-4 and J usage is TRBJ1-1; D possibly corresponds to TRBD1 (5 bases). The CDR3 DNA is TGTGCCAGCAGACCTGTGGGAAGGGGCACTGAAGCTTTCTTT. Translating it yields CASRPVGRGTEAFF.